The table lists the clone carrying this TCR beta chain with a few counts. The data were taken from a study of blood T cell repertoires in COVID-19. Trimming left V 2 bases short and J 6 bases short, with 8 bases between. Germline CDR1 SGHVS, CDR2 FNYEAQ. CDR3 size: 14 residues. Clones were sequenced by immunoSEQ multiplex PCR, and TCRdb holds only the in-frame ones, with some missing. Of approximately 150,000 clones listed, approximately 86% are singletons. The chain joins TRBV7-6 to TRBJ1-6; no firm D call. The TCR originated in a woman between 40 and 55 years old who had been exposed to COVID-19. Sequencing used PBMCs or T cells enriched from blood (not recorded which). The CDR3 loop is CASSLSGINSPLHF. Here the CDR3 DNA reads TGTGCCAGCAGCTTATCCGGGATTAATTCACCCCTCCACTTT.